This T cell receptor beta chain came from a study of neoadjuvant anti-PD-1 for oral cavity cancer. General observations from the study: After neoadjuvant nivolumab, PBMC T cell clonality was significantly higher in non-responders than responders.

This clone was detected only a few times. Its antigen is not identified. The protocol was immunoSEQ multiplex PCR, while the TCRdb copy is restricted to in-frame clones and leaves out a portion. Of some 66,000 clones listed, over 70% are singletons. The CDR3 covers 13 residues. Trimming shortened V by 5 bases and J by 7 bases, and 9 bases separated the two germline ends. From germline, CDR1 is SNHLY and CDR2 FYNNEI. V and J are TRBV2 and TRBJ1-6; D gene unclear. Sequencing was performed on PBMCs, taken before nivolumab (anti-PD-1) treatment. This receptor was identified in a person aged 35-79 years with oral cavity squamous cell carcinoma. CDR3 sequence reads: CASSQAENSPLHF. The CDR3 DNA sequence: TGTGCCAGCAGTCAGGCCGAGAATTCACCCCTCCACTTT.